Presented here are 18 T cell receptor beta chains from one specimen sequenced in a study of T-cell reconstitution after alpha-beta-depleted transplantation in children. Unique molecular identifiers tagged the TCRbeta library. TCRdb re-called the PCR reads with MiXCR, one entry per CDR3 protein. The sample shows roughly 160,000 distinct CDR3 sequences, around 10% of them seen only once. The material sequenced was PBMCs, taken before TCRalphabeta/CD19-depleted stem cell transplant. These receptors were collected from a boy aged 2 to 10 with acute myeloid leukemia, due to receive a stem cell transplant.

Ten or more counts support this clonotype. J is TRBJ2-5 and V is TRBV11-2; 8 bases match TRBD2. In germline, CDR1 is SGHAT, CDR2 FQNNGV. This CDR3 is 13 amino acids long. With 7 bases clipped from V and 3 bases from J, the junction kept 4 bases outside the gene matches. CDR3 residues: CASTTGGEETQYF. The CDR3, as DNA: TGTGCCAGCACAACGGGGGGGGAAGAGACCCAGTACTTC.

This clonotype appeared many times. The chain joins TRBV20-1 to TRBJ2-1, with D possibly being TRBD1 (5 bases). The CDR3 is 14 residues long. Trimming took off 5 bases at V and 2 bases at J, with 13 bases between the two ends. Looked up from germline, CDR1 is DFQATT and CDR2 is SNEGSKA (reference sequence). The CDR3 protein is CSARQSSAYNEQFF. In DNA, the CDR3 is TGCAGTGCTCGACAGTCCTCCGCCTACAATGAGCAGTTCTTC.

This clonotype has at least ten counts. This chain connects TRBV29-1 to TRBJ1-1; a possible D gene is TRBD1 (6 bases). The CDR3 contains 13 residues. Trimming left V 6 bases short and J 1 base short, with 12 bases between. The germline V gene has CDR1 SQVTM and CDR2 ANQGSEA. The CDR3 DNA follows: TGCAGCGTGGCAACAGGGACGAACACTGAAGCTTTCTTT. Its protein is CSVATGTNTEAFF. Using reference TRBV29-1 and TRBJ1-1 for the parts outside the CDR3, the full variable domain is SAVISQKPSRDICQRGTSLTIQCQVDSQVTMMFWYRQQPGQSLTLIATANQGSEATYESGFVIDKFPISRPNLTFSTLTVSNMSPEDSSIYLCSVATGTNTEAFFGQGTRLTVV.

This clonotype was counted ten times or more. The chain carries TRBV6-6 and TRBJ1-1; no definite D call. The CDR3 runs 12 residues. Germline V lookup: CDR1 MNHNY, CDR2 SVGAGI (reference sequence). Trimming cost V 2 bases and J 4 bases, with 5 bases left between them. CDR3 residues: CASSYRVTEAFF. The CDR3 region has the DNA TGTGCCAGCAGTTACAGGGTCACTGAAGCTTTCTTT.

This clonotype has a count of ten or more. The genes are TRBV4-1 and TRBJ1-5; D unclear. V was trimmed by 3 bases and J by 0 bases, leaving 9 bases between them. Per germline, CDR1 MGHRA and CDR2 YSYEKL. The CDR3 length is 15 residues. The CDR3 spells CASSHRGDSNQPQHF. Here the CDR3 DNA reads TGCGCCAGCAGCCATCGCGGAGATAGCAATCAGCCCCAGCATTTT.

This clonotype was counted only a few times. A much larger clone lies a single base off, so this may be a read error. This chain connects TRBV10-3 to TRBJ1-2; 7 bases agree with TRBD1. CDR3 length: 13 amino acids. Germline V gives CDR1 ENHRY, CDR2 SYGVKD. CDR3 DNA: TGTGCCATCAGTGGACAGGGTGGGGGTGGCTACCCCTTC. This encodes CAISGQGGGGYPF.

The sample holds many counts of this clonotype. The chain recombines TRBV12-3 or TRBV12-4 with TRBJ1-2; weak D call: TRBD1 (5 bases). V dropped 0 bases and J dropped 7 bases, with 15 bases sitting between them. The CDR3 is made up of 15 amino acids. CDR3 sequence (DNA): TGTGCCAGCAGTTTAGCCTTAAGACAGCCGTCTGGCTACACCTTC. Protein: CASSLALRQPSGYTF.

This clonotype turned up a few times. The chain is built from TRBV4-1 and TRBJ2-4, with 7 nucleotides matching TRBD2. CDR1 is MGHRA and CDR2 is YSYEKL in the germline V gene. The CDR3 runs 16 residues. The trim removed 4 bases at V and 1 base at J, leaving 7 bases unmatched. CDR3 protein: CASSPGWGGAKNIQYF. CDR3 sequence (DNA): TGCGCCAGCAGCCCGGGCTGGGGGGGGGCCAAAAACATTCAGTACTTC.

This clonotype was counted many times. The CDR3 region is CSVILRGSNTEAFF. The CDR3 DNA sequence: TGCAGTGTAATACTAAGGGGGTCGAACACTGAAGCTTTCTTT. J is TRBJ1-1 and V is TRBV20-1; D possibly corresponds to TRBD1 (6 bases). Germline V CDR1 and CDR2: DFQATT, SNEGSKA (reference sequence). The CDR3 is 14 amino acids. V was shortened by 7 bases and J by 1 base, with 16 bases between the two germline ends.

This clonotype was recorded at least ten times. V is TRBV4-2 and J is TRBJ2-1, with 10 nucleotides matching TRBD2. Germline CDR1 and CDR2: LGHNA and YNFKEQ. The V gene end was trimmed by 2 bases and the J gene end by 9 bases; junction bases not matched to a gene: 10. The length of the CDR3 is 16 residues. CDR3 nucleotides: TGTGCCAGCAGCCAACCTAGCGGGAGTTTTATAGGTGAGCAGTTCTTC. As protein: CASSQPSGSFIGEQFF.

In this sample, this clonotype turned up many times. The chain combines TRBV6-1 with TRBJ2-1; 8 bases map to TRBD1. The CDR3 covers 16 residues. Trimming took 3 bases from V and 8 from J; bases not matched to a gene: 12. Germline V CDR1 and CDR2: MNHNS, SASEGT. The CDR3 nucleotides are TGTGCCAGCAGTGAGGACAGGGTGGTTCTGATATATGAGCAGTTCTTC. Protein sequence: CASSEDRVVLIYEQFF.

This clonotype came up many times. The chain has TRBV25-1 and TRBJ2-3, with 7 bases fitting TRBD2. This CDR3 region has 17 residues. V shed 5 bases, J shed 1 base, and the junction held 12 bases outside the gene matches. Germline V lookup: CDR1 MGHDK, CDR2 SYGVNS. In DNA form, the CDR3 reads TGTGCCAGCAGTCCCCGGGGGGTAGCCCAGCGCACAGATACGCAGTATTTT. Protein product: CASSPRGVAQRTDTQYF.

At least ten counts were recorded for this clonotype. As DNA, the CDR3 is TGTGCCAGCAGTCAAGAACTAGCGGCTAGCACAGATACGCAGTATTTT. As protein: CASSQELAASTDTQYF. The chain links TRBV27 to TRBJ2-3, with 8 bases identical to TRBD2. Germline assignment: CDR1 MNHEY and CDR2 SMNVEV (reference sequence). J was trimmed by 0 bases and V by 5 bases; bases with no gene match: 7. The CDR3 has 16 residues.

This clonotype was picked up many times. CDR3 in DNA: TGTGCCAGCAGCGTCGTCACTCTGAAACAGGGTCTCTATAATTCACCCCTCCACTTT. Amino acid sequence: CASSVVTLKQGLYNSPLHF. The rearrangement links TRBV11-1 to TRBJ1-6; TRBD1 is a possible D gene (6 bases). V lost 5 bases to trimming and J lost 3 bases, with 23 bases between them. The germline V gene encodes CDR1 SGHAT and CDR2 FQDESV (reference sequence). This CDR3 region has 19 residues.

As for this clonotype: A much larger clone sits a single nucleotide away, making a read error possible. The V call is TRBV12-3 or TRBV12-4, the J call TRBJ1-2; 7 bases line up with TRBD1. The CDR3 contains 14 residues. CDR3 DNA: TGTGCCAGCCGTTTCCTTTTTCGGACAGGCGGCTACACCTTC. It yields the protein CASRFLFRTGGYTF.

This clonotype was seen many times. The chain is built from TRBV5-1 and TRBJ2-1; 8 bases line up with TRBD2. CDR3 length equals 15 residues. Per the germline V gene, CDR1 is SGHRS and CDR2 is YFSETQ. The ends lost 5 bases at V and 6 bases at J; junction bases unmatched: 10. CDR3 nucleotides: TGCGCCAGCAGGGGTGCGTCCAGCGGGGGCAATGAGCAGTTCTTC. It translates to CASRGASSGGNEQFF.

This clonotype was observed once. This chain uses TRBV7-9 with TRBJ2-1; D remains unclear. Germline-derived CDR1 and CDR2 are SEHNR and FQNEAQ (reference sequence). CDR3 length: 12 amino acids. V was cut by 0 bases and J by 9 bases, with 6 bases left in between. This CDR3 is CASSLAGAEQFF. The CDR3 DNA reads TGTGCCAGCAGCTTAGCCGGAGCTGAGCAGTTCTTC. Complete variable domain (other parts from reference TRBV7-9 and TRBJ2-1): DTGVSQNPRHKITKRGQNVTFRCDPISEHNRLYWYRQTLGQGPEFLTYFQNEAQLEKSRLLSDRFSAERPKGSFSTLEIQRTEQGDSAMYLCASSLAGAEQFFGPGTRLTVL.

This clonotype was counted at least ten times. The J gene is TRBJ2-1, the V gene TRBV5-1; D gene ambiguous. The CDR3 totals 15 residues. CDR1 is SGHRS and CDR2 is YFSETQ in the germline V gene. Trimming cost V 3 bases and J 7 bases, with 17 bases left between them. The CDR3 DNA reads as TGCGCCAGCAGCTCATTAGCCAATTATCAAAATGAGCAGTTCTTC. This sequence encodes CASSSLANYQNEQFF. The variable domain in full, with the rest retrieved from reference TRBV5-1 and TRBJ2-1, is KAGVTQTPRYLIKTRGQQVTLSCSPISGHRSVSWYQQTPGQGLQFLFEYFSETQRNKGNFPGRFSGRQFSNSRSEMNVSTLELGDSALYLCASSSLANYQNEQFFGPGTRLTVL.